This T cell receptor (beta chain) is from a study of T cell repertoires in cytomegalovirus infection. TCRdb re-called the reads with MiXCR, one entry per CDR3 protein. The sample has around 550,000 distinct CDR3 sequences, about 25% seen once; the top ten hold about 13%. Only a few counts were recorded for this clonotype. Germline assignment: CDR1 DFQATT and CDR2 SNEGSKA (reference sequence). Between the trimmed V and J ends, which lost 5 bases and 0 bases, there was a span of 14 bases. The length of the CDR3 is 15 residues. This TCR derives from a human donor in good health (CMV status not recorded). Some clones in this sample may be carry-over from other donors' samples. V usage is TRBV20-1 and J usage is TRBJ2-1; D is perhaps TRBD1 or TRBD2 (5 bases each). The sequenced material came from PBMCs. The CDR3 region is CSAPGRASSYNEQFF. The CDR3 nucleotides read TGCAGTGCTCCGGGGCGGGCCAGCTCCTACAATGAGCAGTTCTTC.